These T cell receptor beta chains were read from a single sample in a study of blood T cell repertoires in COVID-19. TCRdb keeps only in-frame clones here, not all; method: immunoSEQ multiplex PCR. The table has about 250,000 clones, 70% to 90% seen once. Input material: PBMCs or T cells enriched from blood (not recorded which). Every receptor here comes from a woman younger than 45 who had recovered from COVID-19. CDR3s include the opening cysteine and the closing phenylalanine or tryptophan. A D gene is named only where the DNA matches it firmly. The size entry is marked missing in some rows and otherwise reads once, few, many or a size class.

CDR3 protein	CDR3 DNA	J gene	CDR3 length	clone size	D gene	V gene
CASSRATEYYEQYF	TGCGCCAGCAGCCGAGCCACAGAATACTACGAGCAGTACTTC	TRBJ2-7	14	NA	NA	TRBV5-1
CAILVRGLAFF	TGTGCCATCCTAGTCAGGGGGCTAGCTTTCTTT	TRBJ1-1	11	once	TRBD1	TRBV27
CASSLRAGKRYEQYF	TGTGCCAGCAGCTTAAGGGCAGGGAAGAGATACGAGCAGTACTTC	TRBJ2-7	15	NA	NA	TRBV11-2
CASSKMTWRNYNEQFF	TGTGCCAGCAGCAAGATGACGTGGAGGAACTACAATGAGCAGTTCTTC	TRBJ2-1	16	NA	NA	TRBV21-1
CASIAWGHQDSGANVLTF	TGTGCCAGCATTGCATGGGGACACCAAGACTCTGGGGCCAACGTCCTGACTTTC	TRBJ2-6	18	NA	NA	TRBV28
CASSWPARVSGRGRRELQETQYF	TGCGCCAGCAGCTGGCCCGCCAGGGTTAGCGGGAGGGGCAGGAGGGAATTGCAAGAGACCCAGTACTTC	TRBJ2-5	23	NA	TRBD2	TRBV5-1
CASSPSVGTGVGGYTF	TGTGCCAGCTCACCCTCCGTTGGGACAGGGGTTGGTGGCTACACCTTC	TRBJ1-2	16	NA	TRBD1	TRBV18
CASSQEDRVDEKLFF	TGTGCCAGCAGCCAAGAGGACAGGGTAGATGAAAAACTGTTTTTT	TRBJ1-4	15	once	TRBD1	TRBV3-1/TRBV3-2
CASSPSGQIGNTIYF	TGTGCCAGCTCACCAAGCGGGCAGATTGGAAACACCATATATTTT	TRBJ1-3	15	NA	NA	TRBV18
CASSLDREGGDTQYF	TGTGCCAGCAGCTTAGATAGGGAAGGGGGAGATACGCAGTATTTT	TRBJ2-3	15	NA	NA	TRBV7-2
CASNFKENYGYTF	TGTGCCAGTAATTTTAAGGAGAACTATGGCTACACCTTC	TRBJ1-2	13	NA	NA	TRBV19
CASRGAGYTKNIQYF	TGTGCCAGCAGAGGCGCAGGGTATACCAAAAACATTCAGTACTTC	TRBJ2-4	15	NA	NA	TRBV6-5
CASRTGNGYTF	TGTGCCAGCAGAACGGGGAATGGCTACACCTTC	TRBJ1-2	11	NA	NA	TRBV25-1
CASIPADFNTEAFF	TGTGCCAGCATTCCAGCGGATTTCAACACTGAAGCTTTCTTT	TRBJ1-1	14	NA	NA	TRBV2
CASSHMGGDSPLHF	TGTGCCAGCAGCCATATGGGGGGTGATTCACCCCTCCACTTT	TRBJ1-6	14	once	NA	TRBV11-2
CASAKTGRTQPQHF	TGTGCCAGCGCTAAGACAGGGAGGACTCAGCCCCAGCATTTT	TRBJ1-5	14	NA	TRBD1	TRBV27
CASSLRTVVRGYTF	TGTGCCAGCAGCTTACGAACAGTAGTCCGTGGCTACACCTTC	TRBJ1-2	14	NA	NA	TRBV7-2
CASSSPRQGLGTQYF	TGTGCCAGCAGTTCACCTAGACAGGGGTTGGGGACCCAGTACTTC	TRBJ2-5	15	NA	TRBD1	TRBV28
CASSSPGQLPRGKLFF	TGTGCCAGCAGCTCTCCGGGACAGCTACCAAGGGGAAAACTGTTTTTT	TRBJ1-4	16	NA	TRBD1	TRBV7-9
CSVSRGNTEAFF	TGCAGCGTTAGTAGGGGGAACACTGAAGCTTTCTTT	TRBJ1-1	12	NA	NA	TRBV29-1
CASSTNRNTGELFF	TGCGCCAGCAGCACAAACAGGAACACCGGGGAGCTGTTTTTT	TRBJ2-2	14	once	NA	TRBV5-1
CASSVGGGTYEQYF	TGTGCCAGCAGCGTAGGGGGGGGTACCTACGAGCAGTACTTC	TRBJ2-7	14	NA	TRBD2	TRBV9
CASSALDRGNEQYF	TGTGCCAGCAGTGCTCTGGACAGGGGGAACGAGCAGTACTTC	TRBJ2-7	14	NA	TRBD1	TRBV25-1
CASSLDSGTGVGMNTEAFF	TGTGCCAGCTCATTGGATTCCGGGACAGGGGTGGGAATGAACACTGAAGCTTTCTTT	TRBJ1-1	19	NA	TRBD1	TRBV18
CASRLDRGLSPLHF	TGCGCCAGCAGATTGGACAGGGGGCTATCACCCCTCCACTTT	TRBJ1-6	14	NA	TRBD1	TRBV5-1
CASSPAGTGGYNEQFF	TGTGCCAGCTCCCCAGCCGGGACAGGGGGTTACAATGAGCAGTTCTTC	TRBJ2-1	16	once	TRBD1	TRBV18
CAIRGEGSNQPQHF	TGTGCCATCAGGGGGGAGGGGTCCAATCAGCCCCAGCATTTT	TRBJ1-5	14	once	NA	TRBV10-3
CASWEGAIEQYF	TGTGCCAGCTGGGAAGGGGCTATCGAGCAGTACTTC	TRBJ2-7	12	NA	NA	TRBV27
CASSIIMSRADYGYTF	TGTGCCAGTAGTATAATAATGTCCAGGGCGGACTATGGCTACACCTTC	TRBJ1-2	16	NA	NA	TRBV19
CASSLVTTEAFF	TGTGCCAGCAGTTTGGTCACAACTGAAGCTTTCTTT	TRBJ1-1	12	once	NA	TRBV28
CASRGITMNTEAFF	TGTGCCAGCCGAGGCATCACCATGAACACTGAAGCTTTCTTT	TRBJ1-1	14	NA	NA	TRBV7-9
CASSESGQRSYEQYF	TGTGCCAGCAGTGAATCCGGACAGCGATCCTACGAGCAGTACTTC	TRBJ2-7	15	NA	NA	TRBV2
CASSLQNPMNTEAFF	TGCGCCAGCAGCTTGCAGAACCCCATGAACACTGAAGCTTTCTTT	TRBJ1-1	15	NA	NA	TRBV5-1
CASSYSTGARGEKLFF	TGTGCCAGCAGTTACTCGACAGGGGCACGGGGTGAAAAACTGTTTTTT	TRBJ1-4	16	NA	TRBD1	TRBV6-5
CSVARWNTEAFF	TGCAGCGTTGCTCGGTGGAACACTGAAGCTTTCTTT	TRBJ1-1	12	NA	NA	TRBV29-1
CATSTEGPQHF	TGTGCCACCAGTACGGAGGGGCCCCAGCATTTT	TRBJ1-5	11	once	NA	TRBV15
CASSSDGTVPHF	TGTGCCAGCAGCTCGGACGGGACAGTTCCTCACTTC	TRBJ2-5	12	NA	TRBD1	TRBV5-4
CASSLEVLKGSGYTF	TGTGCCAGCAGCTTAGAGGTCTTAAAGGGGTCCGGCTACACCTTC	TRBJ1-2	15	NA	NA	TRBV7-8
CASSYSNSANQPQHF	TGTGCCAGCAGTTACTCGAACAGTGCCAATCAGCCCCAGCATTTT	TRBJ1-5	15	NA	NA	TRBV6-5
CASRGSGPLQETQYF	TGTGCCAGCAGGGGTAGTGGGCCCCTCCAAGAGACCCAGTACTTC	TRBJ2-5	15	NA	NA	TRBV28
CASSFFGGNTEAFF	TGTGCCAGCAGCTTTTTCGGGGGGAACACTGAAGCTTTCTTT	TRBJ1-1	14	NA	NA	TRBV7-9
CASSLPGSLYEQYF	TGTGCCAGCAGCTTACCCGGGTCCCTCTACGAGCAGTACTTC	TRBJ2-7	14	many	NA	TRBV11-2
CASSHYRGPLTEAFF	TGTGCCAGCAGCCACTACAGGGGGCCATTAACTGAAGCTTTCTTT	TRBJ1-1	15	NA	TRBD1	TRBV4-2
CASSLNRAPLHF	TGTGCCAGCAGCCTAAACAGGGCACCCCTCCACTTT	TRBJ1-6	12	once	NA	TRBV5-4
CASSQEGRTSREQFF	TGCGCCAGCAGCCAAGAGGGAAGGACTAGCAGGGAGCAGTTCTTC	TRBJ2-1	15	NA	TRBD2	TRBV4-1
CSVRGKTVYRDNEQFF	TGCAGCGTTAGGGGGAAGACAGTTTATAGAGACAATGAGCAGTTCTTC	TRBJ2-1	16	NA	NA	TRBV29-1
CASSLGRPGGPGELFF	TGTGCCAGCAGCTTAGGTCGGCCGGGAGGGCCCGGGGAGCTGTTTTTT	TRBJ2-2	16	NA	TRBD2	TRBV11-2
CASSSGRLTDYGYTF	TGCGCCAGCAGCTCCGGGAGGCTAACCGACTATGGCTACACCTTC	TRBJ1-2	15	NA	NA	TRBV5-1
CASSLGQGRTDTQYF	TGTGCCAGCAGCTTAGGACAGGGTAGGACAGATACGCAGTATTTT	TRBJ2-3	15	few	TRBD1	TRBV7-2
CASSLGAHQNTEAFF	TGTGCCAGCAGCTTAGGGGCCCACCAGAACACTGAAGCTTTCTTT	TRBJ1-1	15	NA	NA	TRBV13
CASSQDQSRGNTEAFF	TGCGCCAGCAGCCAAGATCAATCCAGGGGGAACACTGAAGCTTTCTTT	TRBJ1-1	16	NA	NA	TRBV4-1
CASSRYGGAGETQYF	TGTGCCAGCAGCCGCTACGGGGGGGCGGGAGAGACCCAGTACTTC	TRBJ2-5	15	NA	TRBD2	TRBV3-1/TRBV3-2
CASSQGRRTEAFF	TGTGCCAGCAGCCAAGGGAGGCGGACTGAAGCTTTCTTT	TRBJ1-1	13	NA	NA	TRBV14
CASSLVGQTNTEAFF	TGTGCCAGCAGCTTGGTAGGCCAGACAAACACTGAAGCTTTCTTT	TRBJ1-1	15	NA	NA	TRBV5-5
CASSFPLQGSTDTQYF	TGTGCCAGCAGCTTCCCATTACAGGGTAGCACAGATACGCAGTATTTT	TRBJ2-3	16	NA	NA	TRBV7-9